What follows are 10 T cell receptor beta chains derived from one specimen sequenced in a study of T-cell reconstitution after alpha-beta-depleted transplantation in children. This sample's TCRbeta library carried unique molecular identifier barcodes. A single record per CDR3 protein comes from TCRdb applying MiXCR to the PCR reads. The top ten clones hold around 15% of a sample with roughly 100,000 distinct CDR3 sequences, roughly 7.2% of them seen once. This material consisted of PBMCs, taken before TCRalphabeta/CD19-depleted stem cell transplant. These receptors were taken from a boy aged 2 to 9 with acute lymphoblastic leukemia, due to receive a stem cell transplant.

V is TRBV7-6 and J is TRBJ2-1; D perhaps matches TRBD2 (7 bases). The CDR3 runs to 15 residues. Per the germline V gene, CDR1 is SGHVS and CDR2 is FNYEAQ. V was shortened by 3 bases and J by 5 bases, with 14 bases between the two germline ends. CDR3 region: CASSFLGGANNEQFF. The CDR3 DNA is TGTGCCAGCAGCTTCCTTGGGGGGGCTAACAATGAGCAGTTCTTC. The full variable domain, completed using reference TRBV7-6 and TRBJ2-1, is GAGVSQSPRYKVTKRGQDVALRCDPISGHVSLYWYRQALGQGPEFLTYFNYEAQQDKSGLPNDRFSAERPEGSISTLTIQRTEQRDSAMYRCASSFLGGANNEQFFGPGTRLTVL.

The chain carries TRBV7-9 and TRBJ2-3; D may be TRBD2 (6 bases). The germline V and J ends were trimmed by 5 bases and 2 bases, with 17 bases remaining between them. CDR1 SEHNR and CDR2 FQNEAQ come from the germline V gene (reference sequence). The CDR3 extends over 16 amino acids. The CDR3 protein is CASSLGLLNPTDTQYF. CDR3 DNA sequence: TGTGCCAGCAGCCTGGGACTTCTCAATCCCACAGATACGCAGTATTTT.

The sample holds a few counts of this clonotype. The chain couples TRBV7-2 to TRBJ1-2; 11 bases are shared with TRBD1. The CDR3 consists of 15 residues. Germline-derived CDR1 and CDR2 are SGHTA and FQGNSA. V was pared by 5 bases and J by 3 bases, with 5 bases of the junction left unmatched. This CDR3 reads CASSHRTGGHYGYTF. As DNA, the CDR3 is TGTGCCAGCAGCCACAGGACAGGGGGCCACTATGGCTACACCTTC.

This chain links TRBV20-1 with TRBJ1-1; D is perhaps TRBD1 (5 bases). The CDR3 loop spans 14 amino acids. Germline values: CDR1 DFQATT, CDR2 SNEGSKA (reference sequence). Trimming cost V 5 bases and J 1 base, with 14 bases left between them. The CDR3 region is CSAPRERKNTEAFF. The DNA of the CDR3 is TGCAGTGCTCCCAGGGAAAGGAAGAACACTGAAGCTTTCTTT.

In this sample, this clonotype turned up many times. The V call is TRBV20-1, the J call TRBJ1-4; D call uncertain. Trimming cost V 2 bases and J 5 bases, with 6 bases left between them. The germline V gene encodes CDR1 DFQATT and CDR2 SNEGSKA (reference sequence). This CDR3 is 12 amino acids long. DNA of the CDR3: TGCAGTGCTAGATTGGAAAATGAAAAACTGTTTTTT. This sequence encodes CSARLENEKLFF.

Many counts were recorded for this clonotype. The CDR3 spells CASSQERGEGDEQFF. For the CDR3, the DNA is TGTGCCAGCAGCCAAGAAAGGGGGGAAGGGGATGAGCAGTTCTTC. The chain is built from TRBV3-1 and TRBJ2-1; D tentatively reads TRBD1 or TRBD2 (6 bases each). From germline, CDR1 is LGHDT and CDR2 YNNKEL (reference sequence). V lost 0 bases and J lost 8, with 14 bases in between. This CDR3 contains 15 residues.

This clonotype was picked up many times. The CDR3 protein is CSAKLRTGNYEQYF. DNA for the CDR3: TGCAGTGCTAAACTCCGGACAGGAAACTACGAGCAGTACTTC. The chain carries TRBV20-1 and TRBJ2-7, with TRBD1 identical over 7 bases. The germline CDR1 and CDR2 sequences are DFQATT and SNEGSKA (reference sequence). The CDR3 runs to 14 residues. Trimming at V came to 4 bases and at J to 3 bases, leaving 9 bases not matched to a gene.

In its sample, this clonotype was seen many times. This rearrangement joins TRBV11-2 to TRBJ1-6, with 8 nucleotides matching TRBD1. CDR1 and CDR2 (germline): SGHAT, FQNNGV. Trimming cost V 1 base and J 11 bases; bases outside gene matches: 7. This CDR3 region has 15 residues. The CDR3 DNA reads TGTGCCAGCAGCTTAGTGGACAGGGTGAGAACACCCCTCCACTTT. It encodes CASSLVDRVRTPLHF.

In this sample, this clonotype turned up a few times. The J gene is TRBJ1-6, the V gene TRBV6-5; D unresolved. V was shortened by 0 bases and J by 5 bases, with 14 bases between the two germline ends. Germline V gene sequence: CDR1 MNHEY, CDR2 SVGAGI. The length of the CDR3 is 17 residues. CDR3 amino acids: CASSYSLEGPNNSPLHF. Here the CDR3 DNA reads TGTGCCAGCAGTTACTCGTTAGAAGGGCCAAATAATTCACCCCTCCACTTT.

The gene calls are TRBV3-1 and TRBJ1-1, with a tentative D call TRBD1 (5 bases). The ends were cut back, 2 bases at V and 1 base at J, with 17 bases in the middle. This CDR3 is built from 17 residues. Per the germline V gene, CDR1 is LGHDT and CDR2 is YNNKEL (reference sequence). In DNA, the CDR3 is TGTGCCAGCAGCCAAAGGGGTGCGGGGACCGGGAACACTGAAGCTTTCTTT. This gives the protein CASSQRGAGTGNTEAFF.